These 2 T cell receptor beta chains originate from one sample sequenced in a study of CD8+ T cells in alopecia areata. Once RNA had been extracted, it was reverse transcribed into cDNA to act as the sequencing template. Measured with immunoSEQ multiplex PCR; TCRdb has only the in-frame clones, and not every one. Among under 300,000 clones listed, under 80% were seen once. Sequencing was performed on CD4+ T cells sorted from blood, taken at week 0. The receptors stem from a human donor with alopecia areata.

The chain recombines TRBV5-1 with TRBJ2-7, with TRBD1 as a possible D gene (5 bases). Trimming shortened V by 4 bases and J by 0 bases, and 11 bases separated the two germline ends. This CDR3 contains 14 residues. CDR1 is SGHRS and CDR2 is YFSETQ in the germline V gene. The CDR3 is CASSQTTVSYEQYF. In DNA form, the CDR3 reads TGCGCCAGCAGCCAAACGACAGTCTCCTACGAGCAGTACTTC.

The rearrangement joins TRBV9 to TRBJ1-1, with D unclear. The CDR3 is 15 residues long. CDR1 and CDR2 from the germline V gene are SGDLS and YYNGEE. V shed 4 bases and J shed 3 bases, with 16 bases lying between them. Here the CDR3 reads CASSTSSVAHTEAFF. CDR3 coding DNA: TGTGCCAGCAGCACCAGCTCCGTAGCACACACTGAAGCTTTCTTT.